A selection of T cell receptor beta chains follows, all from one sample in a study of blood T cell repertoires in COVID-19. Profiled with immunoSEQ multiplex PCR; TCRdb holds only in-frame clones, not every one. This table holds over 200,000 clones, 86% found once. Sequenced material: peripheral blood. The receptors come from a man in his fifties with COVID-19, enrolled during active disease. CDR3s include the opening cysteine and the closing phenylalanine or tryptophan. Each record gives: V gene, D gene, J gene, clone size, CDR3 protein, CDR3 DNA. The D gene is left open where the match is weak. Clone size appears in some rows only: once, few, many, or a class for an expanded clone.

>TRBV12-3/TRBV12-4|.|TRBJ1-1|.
CASSFGTEAFF
TGTGCCAGCAGTTTCGGCACTGAAGCTTTCTTT
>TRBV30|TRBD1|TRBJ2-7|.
CAWSSSRDRQYF
TGTGCCTGGAGTTCCTCACGGGACAGGCAGTACTTC
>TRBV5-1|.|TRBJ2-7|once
CASSLEQTYEQYF
TGCGCCAGCAGCTTGGAACAGACGTACGAGCAGTACTTC
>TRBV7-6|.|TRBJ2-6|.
CASSPETAGANVLTF
TGTGCCAGCAGCCCCGAAACAGCTGGGGCCAACGTCCTGACTTTC
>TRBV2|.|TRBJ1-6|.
CASSPEAGRSYNSPLHF
TGTGCCAGCAGTCCTGAGGCAGGGAGGTCCTATAATTCACCCCTCCACTTT
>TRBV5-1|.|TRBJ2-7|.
CASSPVEEGVYEQYF
TGCGCCAGCAGCCCGGTGGAGGAGGGTGTCTACGAGCAGTACTTC
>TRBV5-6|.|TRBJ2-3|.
CASSFRMVLNTDTQYF
TGTGCCAGCAGCTTCAGGATGGTTTTGAACACAGATACGCAGTATTTT
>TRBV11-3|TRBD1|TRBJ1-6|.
CASNNPGQWSSYNSPLHF
TGTGCCAGCAACAACCCGGGACAGTGGTCCTCCTATAATTCACCCCTCCACTTT
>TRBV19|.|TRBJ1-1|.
CASSIDEGGDTEAFF
TGTGCCAGTAGTATAGATGAAGGGGGGGACACTGAAGCTTTCTTT
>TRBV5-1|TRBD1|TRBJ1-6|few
CASSLRDRTTNSPLHF
TGCGCCAGCAGCTTGCGGGACAGGACCACAAATTCACCCCTCCACTTT
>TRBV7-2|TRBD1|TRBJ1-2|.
CASSRDRVDYGYTF
TGTGCCAGCAGCCGGGACAGGGTAGACTATGGCTACACCTTC
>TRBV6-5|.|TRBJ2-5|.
CASSNAGETQYF
TGTGCCAGCTCGAACGCGGGAGAGACCCAGTACTTC
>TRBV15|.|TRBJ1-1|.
CATSLEGVSTEAFF
TGTGCCACCTCTCTCGAGGGGGTAAGCACTGAAGCTTTCTTT
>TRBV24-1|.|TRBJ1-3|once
CATSELQELERRDSGNTIYF
TGTGCCACCAGTGAACTACAGGAATTGGAACGAAGGGACTCTGGAAACACCATATATTTT
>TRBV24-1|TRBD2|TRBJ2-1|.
CATSEGTSGAYNEQFF
TGTGCCACCAGTGAGGGGACTAGCGGGGCCTACAATGAGCAGTTCTTC
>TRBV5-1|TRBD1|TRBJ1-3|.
CASRPTGDGNTIYF
TGCGCCAGCAGACCAACAGGGGACGGAAACACCATATATTTT
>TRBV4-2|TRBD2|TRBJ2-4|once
CASSQEGGTSGSGNIQYF
TGTGCCAGCAGCCAAGAAGGGGGGACTAGCGGGAGCGGAAACATTCAGTACTTC
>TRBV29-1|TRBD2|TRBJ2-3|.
CSVEGVTSGKTDTQYF
TGCAGCGTCGAGGGTGTGACTAGCGGGAAAACAGATACGCAGTATTTT
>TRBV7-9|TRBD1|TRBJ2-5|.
CASSSTGGEETQYF
TGTGCCAGCAGCTCGACAGGGGGGGAGGAGACCCAGTACTTC
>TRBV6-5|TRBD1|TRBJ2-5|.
CASSLTGGETQYF
TGTGCCAGCAGCCTGACAGGGGGTGAGACCCAGTACTTC
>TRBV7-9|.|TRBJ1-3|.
CASSPIGVGGNTIYF
TGTGCCAGCAGCCCTATAGGGGTTGGTGGAAACACCATATATTTT
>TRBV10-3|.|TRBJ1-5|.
CAISDSDQPQHF
TGTGCCATCAGCGACAGCGATCAGCCCCAGCATTTT
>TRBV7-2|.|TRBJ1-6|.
CASSLRGEDNSPLHF
TGTGCCAGCAGCTTAAGGGGCGAAGATAATTCACCCCTCCACTTT
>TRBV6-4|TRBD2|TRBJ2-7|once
CASSPSGRALLYF
TGTGCCAGCAGCCCTAGCGGGAGGGCCTTACTCTACTTC
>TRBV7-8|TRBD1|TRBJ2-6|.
CASSPRDEQGKANVLTF
TGTGCCAGCAGCCCTAGGGACGAACAGGGGAAGGCCAACGTCCTGACTTTC
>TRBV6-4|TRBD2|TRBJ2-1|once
CASSVAGGYNEQFF
TGTGCCAGCAGTGTTGCGGGGGGCTACAATGAGCAGTTCTTC
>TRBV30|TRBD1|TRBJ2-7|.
CAWSGFKNPGQGSDEQYF
TGTGCCTGGAGTGGCTTTAAGAATCCGGGACAGGGATCCGACGAGCAGTACTTC
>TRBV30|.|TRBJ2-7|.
CAWSPPGRVGEQYF
TGTGCCTGGAGCCCCCCTGGCAGGGTAGGCGAGCAGTACTTC
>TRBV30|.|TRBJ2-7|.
CAWSGTGYEQYF
TGTGCCTGGAGTGGAACAGGGTACGAGCAGTACTTC
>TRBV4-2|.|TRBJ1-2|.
CASSSANQGYTF
TGTGCCAGCAGCTCTGCTAACCAAGGCTACACCTTC
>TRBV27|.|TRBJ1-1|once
CASSLSIPSTEAFF
TGTGCCAGCAGTTTATCGATCCCTAGCACTGAAGCTTTCTTT
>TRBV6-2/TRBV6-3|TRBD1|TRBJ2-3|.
CASTPRGQGADTQYF
TGTGCCAGCACCCCGAGGGGACAGGGGGCGGATACGCAGTATTTT